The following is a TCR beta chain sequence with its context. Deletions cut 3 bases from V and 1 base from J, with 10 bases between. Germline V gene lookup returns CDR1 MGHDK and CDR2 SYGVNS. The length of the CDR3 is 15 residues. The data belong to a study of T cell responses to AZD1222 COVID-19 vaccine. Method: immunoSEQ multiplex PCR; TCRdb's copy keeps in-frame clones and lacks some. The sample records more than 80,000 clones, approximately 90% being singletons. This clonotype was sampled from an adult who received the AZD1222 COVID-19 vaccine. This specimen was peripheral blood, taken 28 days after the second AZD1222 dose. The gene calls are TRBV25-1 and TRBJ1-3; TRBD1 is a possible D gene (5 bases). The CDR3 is CASSDLTASGNTIYF. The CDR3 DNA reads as TGTGCCAGCAGTGACCTGACAGCTTCTGGAAACACCATATATTTT.